One T cell receptor (beta chain) is described in this entry. This specimen belongs to a study of blood T cell repertoires in COVID-19. Original methodology: Amplification of reference gene primers provided the estimated nucleated cell counts. Libraries were prepared by immunoSEQ multiplex PCR; TCRdb keeps only in-frame clonotypes and omits some of them. The V and J calls and clone size come from that table; D and trimming were worked out from the DNA. The sample carries a few hundred thousand clones, roughly 80% recorded once. The CDR3 runs to 20 residues. The germline V gene has CDR1 LGHNA and CDR2 YNFKEQ. V dropped 0 bases and J dropped 1; count of bases not matched to a gene: 5.

Material for sequencing was peripheral blood. The TCR was taken from a human donor in a cohort sampled during active COVID-19. The chain employs TRBV4-2 and TRBJ2-6; the match to TRBD2 covers 14 bases. CDR3 residues: CASSQEPGTSGSSGANVLTF. The DNA of the CDR3 is TGTGCCAGCAGCCAAGAGCCCGGGACTAGCGGGAGTTCTGGGGCCAACGTCCTGACTTTC.